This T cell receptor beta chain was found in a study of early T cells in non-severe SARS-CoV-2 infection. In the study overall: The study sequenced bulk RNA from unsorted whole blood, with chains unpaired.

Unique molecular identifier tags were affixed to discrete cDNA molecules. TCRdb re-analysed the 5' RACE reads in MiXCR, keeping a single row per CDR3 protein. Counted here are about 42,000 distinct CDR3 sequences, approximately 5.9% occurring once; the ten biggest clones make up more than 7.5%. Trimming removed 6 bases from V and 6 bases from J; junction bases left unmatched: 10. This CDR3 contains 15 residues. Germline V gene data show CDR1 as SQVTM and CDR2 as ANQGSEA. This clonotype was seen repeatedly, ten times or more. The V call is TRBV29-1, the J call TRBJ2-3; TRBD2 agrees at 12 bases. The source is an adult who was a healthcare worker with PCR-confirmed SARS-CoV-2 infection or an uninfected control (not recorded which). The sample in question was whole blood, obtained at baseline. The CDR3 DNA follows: TGCAGCGTGACCCCTAGCGGGGGGGCGACGGATACGCAGTATTTT. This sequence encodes CSVTPSGGATDTQYF.